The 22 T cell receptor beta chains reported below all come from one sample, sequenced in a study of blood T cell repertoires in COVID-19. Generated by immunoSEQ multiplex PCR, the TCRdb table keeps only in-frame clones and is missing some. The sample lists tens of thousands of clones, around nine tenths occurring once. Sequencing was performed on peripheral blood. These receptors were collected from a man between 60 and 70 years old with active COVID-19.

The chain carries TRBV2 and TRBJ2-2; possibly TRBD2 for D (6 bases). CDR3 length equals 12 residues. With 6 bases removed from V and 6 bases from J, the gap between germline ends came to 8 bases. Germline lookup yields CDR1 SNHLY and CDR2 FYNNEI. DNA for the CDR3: TGTGCCAGCAGGGGGGACTCCGGGGAGCTGTTTTTT. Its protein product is CASRGDSGELFF.

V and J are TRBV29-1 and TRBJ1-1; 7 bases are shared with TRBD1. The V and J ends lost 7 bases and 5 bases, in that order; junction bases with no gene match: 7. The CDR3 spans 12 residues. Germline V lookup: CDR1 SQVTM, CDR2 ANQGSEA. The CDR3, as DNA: TGCAGCGCAAATCGACAGGGAACTGAAGCTTTCTTT. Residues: CSANRQGTEAFF.

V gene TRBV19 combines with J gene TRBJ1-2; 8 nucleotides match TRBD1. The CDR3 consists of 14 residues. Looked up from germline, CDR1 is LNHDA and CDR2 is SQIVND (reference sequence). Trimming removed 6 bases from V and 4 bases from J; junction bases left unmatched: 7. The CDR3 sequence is CASRDRDRGYGYTF. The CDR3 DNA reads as TGTGCCAGTAGGGACAGGGATCGAGGCTATGGCTACACCTTC. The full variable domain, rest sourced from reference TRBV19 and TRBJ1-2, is DGGITQSPKYLFRKEGQNVTLSCEQNLNHDAMYWYRQDPGQGLRLIYYSQIVNDFQKGDIAEGYSVSREKKESFPLTVTSAQKNPTAFYLCASRDRDRGYGYTFGSGTRLTVV.

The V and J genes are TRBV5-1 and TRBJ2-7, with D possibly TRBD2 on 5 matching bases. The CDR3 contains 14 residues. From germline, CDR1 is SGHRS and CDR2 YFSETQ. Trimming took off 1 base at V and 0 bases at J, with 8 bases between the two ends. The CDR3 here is CASSLLGASYEQYF. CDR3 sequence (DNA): TGCGCCAGCAGCTTGCTGGGAGCCTCCTACGAGCAGTACTTC.

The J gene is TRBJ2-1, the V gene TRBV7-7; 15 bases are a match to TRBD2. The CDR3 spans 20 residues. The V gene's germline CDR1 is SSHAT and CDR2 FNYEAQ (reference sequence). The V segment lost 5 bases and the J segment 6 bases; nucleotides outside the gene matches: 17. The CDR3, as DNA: TGTGCCAGCAGCCCGCATACAATACCGGGACTAGCGGGAGGTGGCAATGAGCAGTTCTTC. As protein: CASSPHTIPGLAGGGNEQFF.

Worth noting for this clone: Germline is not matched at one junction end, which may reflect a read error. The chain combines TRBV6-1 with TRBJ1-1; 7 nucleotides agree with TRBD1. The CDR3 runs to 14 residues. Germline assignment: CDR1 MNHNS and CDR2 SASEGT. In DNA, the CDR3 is TGTGCCAGCAGCGAAGACAGGGCGAGCACTGAAGCTTTCTTT. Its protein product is CASSEDRASTEAFF.

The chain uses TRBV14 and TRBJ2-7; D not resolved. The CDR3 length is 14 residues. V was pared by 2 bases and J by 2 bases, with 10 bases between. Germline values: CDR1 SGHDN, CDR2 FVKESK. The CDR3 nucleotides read TGTGCCAGCAGCCAACGTCGCTCTACCTACGAGCAGTACTTC. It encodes CASSQRRSTYEQYF.

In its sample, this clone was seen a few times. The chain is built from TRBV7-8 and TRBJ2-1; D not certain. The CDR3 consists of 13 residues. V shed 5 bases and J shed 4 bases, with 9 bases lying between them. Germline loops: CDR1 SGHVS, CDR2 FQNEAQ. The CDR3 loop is CASSLPRYNEQFF. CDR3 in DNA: TGTGCCAGCAGCCTACCACGGTACAATGAGCAGTTCTTC.

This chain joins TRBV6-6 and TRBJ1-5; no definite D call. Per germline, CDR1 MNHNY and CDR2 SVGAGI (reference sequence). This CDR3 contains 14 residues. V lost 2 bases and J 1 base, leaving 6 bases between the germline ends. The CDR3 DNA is TGTGCCAGCAGTTACCTCCGGAGCAATCAGCCCCAGCATTTT. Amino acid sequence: CASSYLRSNQPQHF.

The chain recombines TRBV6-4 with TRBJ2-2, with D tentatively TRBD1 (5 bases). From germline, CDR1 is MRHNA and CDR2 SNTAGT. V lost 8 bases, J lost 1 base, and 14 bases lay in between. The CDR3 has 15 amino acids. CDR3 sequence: CASRDGQGNTGELFF. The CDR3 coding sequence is TGTGCCAGCCGCGACGGGCAGGGGAACACCGGGGAGCTGTTTTTT.

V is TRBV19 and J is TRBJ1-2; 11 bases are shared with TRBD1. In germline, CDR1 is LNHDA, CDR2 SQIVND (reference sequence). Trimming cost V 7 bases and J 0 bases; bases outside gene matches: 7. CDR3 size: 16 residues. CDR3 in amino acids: CASMRDRGTSNYGYTF. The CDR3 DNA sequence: TGTGCCAGTATGAGGGACAGGGGGACATCTAACTATGGCTACACCTTC.

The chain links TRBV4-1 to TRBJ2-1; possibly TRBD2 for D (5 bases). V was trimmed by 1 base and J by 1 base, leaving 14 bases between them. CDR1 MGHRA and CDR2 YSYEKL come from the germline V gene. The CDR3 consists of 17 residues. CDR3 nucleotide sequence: TGCGCCAGCAGCCAAGGGCCGGCGGCGGGTTCCTACAATGAGCAGTTCTTC. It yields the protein CASSQGPAAGSYNEQFF.

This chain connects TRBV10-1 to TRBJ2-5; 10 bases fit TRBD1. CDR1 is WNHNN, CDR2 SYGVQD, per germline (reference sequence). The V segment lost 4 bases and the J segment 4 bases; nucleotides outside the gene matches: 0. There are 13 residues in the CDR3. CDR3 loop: CASSGDRGETQYF. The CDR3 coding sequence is TGCGCCAGCAGTGGGGACAGGGGAGAGACCCAGTACTTC.

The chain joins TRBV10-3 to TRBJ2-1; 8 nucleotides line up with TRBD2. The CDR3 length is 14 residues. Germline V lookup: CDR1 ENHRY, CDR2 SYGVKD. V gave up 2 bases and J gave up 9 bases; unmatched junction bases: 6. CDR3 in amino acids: CAISEREGRSEQFF. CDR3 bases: TGTGCCATCAGTGAGCGGGAGGGCCGAAGTGAGCAGTTCTTC.

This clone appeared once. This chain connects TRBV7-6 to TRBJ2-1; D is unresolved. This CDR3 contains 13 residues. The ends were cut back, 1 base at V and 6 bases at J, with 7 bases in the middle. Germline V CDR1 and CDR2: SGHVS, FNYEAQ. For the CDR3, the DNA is TGTGCCAGCAGCTTAGTTAGCCCCAATGAGCAGTTCTTC. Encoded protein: CASSLVSPNEQFF.

For the CDR3, the DNA is TGTGCCACCAGTGATTCATCTCGGGTTACGCAGTATTTT. Translating gives CATSDSSRVTQYF. The chain has TRBV24-1 and TRBJ2-3; D remains ambiguous. Deletions cut 2 bases from V and 8 bases from J, with 10 bases between. From germline, CDR1 is KGHDR and CDR2 SFDVKD. The CDR3 has 13 residues.

CDR3 bases: TGCAGCGCAACCCTTCTAGCGGGTATATACAATGAGCAGTTCTTC. Its protein product is CSATLLAGIYNEQFF. The chain couples TRBV29-1 to TRBJ2-1; 8 nucleotides agree with TRBD2. The J segment lost 4 bases and the V segment lost 7 bases, leaving 12 bases of the junction unmatched. The CDR3 spans 15 residues. Germline lookup yields CDR1 SQVTM and CDR2 ANQGSEA.

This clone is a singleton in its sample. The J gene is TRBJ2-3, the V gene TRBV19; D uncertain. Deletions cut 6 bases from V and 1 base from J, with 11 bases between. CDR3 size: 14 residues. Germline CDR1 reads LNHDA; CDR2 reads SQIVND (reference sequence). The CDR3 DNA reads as TGTGCCAGTAGAACTACTTACGGCACAGATACGCAGTATTTT. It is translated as CASRTTYGTDTQYF.

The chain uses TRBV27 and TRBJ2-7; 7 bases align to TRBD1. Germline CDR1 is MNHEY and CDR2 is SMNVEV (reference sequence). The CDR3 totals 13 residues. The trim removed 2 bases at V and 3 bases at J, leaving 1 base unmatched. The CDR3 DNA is TGTGCCAGCAGTTTAAGGGACAGCTACGAGCAGTACTTC. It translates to CASSLRDSYEQYF.

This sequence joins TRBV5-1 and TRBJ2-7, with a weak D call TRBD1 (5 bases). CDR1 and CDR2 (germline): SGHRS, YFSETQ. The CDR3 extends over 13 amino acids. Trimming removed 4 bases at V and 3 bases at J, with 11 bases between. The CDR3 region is CASSLDMIYEQYF. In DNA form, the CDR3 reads TGCGCCAGCAGCCTGGACATGATCTACGAGCAGTACTTC.

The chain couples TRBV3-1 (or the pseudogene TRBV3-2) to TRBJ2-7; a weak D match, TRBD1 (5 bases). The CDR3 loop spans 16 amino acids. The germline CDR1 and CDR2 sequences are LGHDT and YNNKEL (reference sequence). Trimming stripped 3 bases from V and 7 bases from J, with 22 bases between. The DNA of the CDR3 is TGTGCCAGCAGCCAGCCTCTTCAGGGAAGCATGGATGAGCAGTACTTC. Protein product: CASSQPLQGSMDEQYF.

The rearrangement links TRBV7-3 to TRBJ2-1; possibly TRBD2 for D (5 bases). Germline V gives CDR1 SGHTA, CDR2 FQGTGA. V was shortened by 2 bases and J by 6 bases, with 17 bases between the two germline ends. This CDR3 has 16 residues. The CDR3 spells CASSLVGETVVNEQFF. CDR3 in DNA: TGTGCCAGCAGCTTAGTGGGAGAGACTGTTGTCAATGAGCAGTTCTTC.